Listed below are T cell receptor beta chains from one sample, sequenced in a study of cytomegalovirus exposure and HLA in healthy donors. Assay: immunoSEQ multiplex PCR; the TCRdb copy retains only in-frame clones and omits some. The data show around 300,000 clones, roughly two thirds seen once. Sequencing input: PBMCs. The receptors shown here come from a female donor in good health and CMV-seronegative. CDR3s include the opening cysteine and the closing phenylalanine or tryptophan. The D gene is left open where the match is weak. Clone size appears in some rows only: once, few, many, or a class for an expanded clone.

V gene,J gene,D gene,clone size,CDR3 protein,CDR3 DNA
TRBV2,TRBJ1-5,-,-,CASSEPTVPNQPQHF,TGTGCCAGCAGTGAACCGACAGTCCCTAATCAGCCCCAGCATTTT
TRBV2,TRBJ2-7,-,-,CASRSDGTYEQYF,TGTGCCAGCAGGTCGGACGGGACCTACGAGCAGTACTTC
TRBV7-2,TRBJ2-3,-,once,CASSSDGGRAQYF,TGTGCCAGCAGCTCAGACGGGGGTCGTGCGCAGTATTTT
TRBV11-2,TRBJ2-7,TRBD2,-,CASSTGLAGASEQYF,TGTGCCAGCAGCACCGGACTAGCGGGAGCTTCCGAGCAGTACTTC
TRBV5-6,TRBJ1-5,-,-,CASSLGAQGKSQPQHF,TGTGCCAGCAGCTTGGGGGCTCAGGGGAAGAGTCAGCCCCAGCATTTT
TRBV5-5,TRBJ1-1,TRBD1,-,CASSTGQGGTEAFF,TGTGCCAGCAGCACTGGACAGGGAGGCACTGAAGCTTTCTTT
TRBV5-1,TRBJ2-2,-,-,CASSSDYTGELFF,TGCGCCAGCAGCTCGGACTACACCGGGGAGCTGTTTTTT
TRBV2,TRBJ2-7,TRBD2,-,CASRDLAGAYEQYF,TGTGCCAGCAGGGATCTAGCGGGAGCCTACGAGCAGTACTTC
TRBV5-1,TRBJ1-4,-,-,CASSPGTTNEKLFF,TGCGCCAGCAGCCCGGGAACAACTAATGAAAAACTGTTTTTT
TRBV5-4,TRBJ1-4,-,few,CASSFRGNEKLFF,TGTGCCAGCAGCTTCCGGGGTAACGAAAAACTGTTTTTT
TRBV6-5,TRBJ1-5,TRBD1,once,CASSDRGPYQPQHF,TGTGCCAGCAGTGACAGGGGTCCCTATCAGCCCCAGCATTTT
TRBV10-3,TRBJ2-7,TRBD1,-,CAISGRQGMYYEQYF,TGTGCCATCAGTGGAAGACAGGGGATGTACTACGAGCAGTACTTC
TRBV14,TRBJ2-7,TRBD1,few,CASSQDRWGQGLNSYEQYF,TGTGCCAGCAGCCAAGACCGCTGGGGACAGGGGTTAAACTCCTACGAGCAGTACTTC
TRBV5-1,TRBJ2-2,-,-,CASSHREGELFF,TGCGCCAGCAGCCACAGGGAAGGGGAGCTGTTTTTT
TRBV19,TRBJ2-7,TRBD2,few,CASSLGLAAYEQYF,TGTGCCAGTAGTTTGGGACTAGCGGCCTACGAGCAGTACTTC
TRBV27,TRBJ1-5,-,-,CASSSGLSNQPQHF,TGTGCCAGCAGTTCCGGTCTTAGCAATCAGCCCCAGCATTTT
TRBV29-1,TRBJ1-2,TRBD1,-,CSVEGDRDGYTF,TGCAGCGTTGAAGGGGACAGGGACGGCTACACCTTC
TRBV20-1,TRBJ1-1,-,-,CSASGRAEAFF,TGCAGTGCTAGTGGCCGGGCTGAAGCTTTCTTT
TRBV7-8,TRBJ2-2,-,few,CASSSRPVGELFF,TGTGCCAGCAGCTCCCGTCCGGTTGGGGAGCTGTTTTTT
TRBV5-1,TRBJ1-2,-,once,CASSLDAGNYGYTF,TGCGCCAGCAGCTTGGATGCGGGTAACTATGGCTACACCTTC
TRBV19,TRBJ2-2,TRBD1,few,CASLPLKTGGTGELFF,TGTGCCAGTCTGCCCTTAAAGACAGGGGGCACCGGGGAGCTGTTTTTT
TRBV7-8,TRBJ1-4,-,-,CASSSMDKGKLFF,TGTGCCAGCAGCTCAATGGACAAGGGGAAACTGTTTTTT
TRBV30,TRBJ1-2,TRBD1,-,CAWSKGQGMGGYTF,TGTGCCTGGAGCAAGGGACAGGGTATGGGAGGCTACACCTTC
TRBV7-7,TRBJ2-1,TRBD2,-,CASSRTSGSWNEQFF,TGTGCCAGCAGCAGGACTAGCGGGAGTTGGAATGAGCAGTTCTTC
TRBV2,TRBJ1-1,-,-,CASSEQGLLNTEAFF,TGTGCCAGCAGTGAACAGGGTTTATTGAACACTGAAGCTTTCTTT
TRBV5-1,TRBJ1-1,-,-,CASSLGAGTGSMNTEAFF,TGCGCCAGCAGCCTGGGGGCGGGAACGGGATCTATGAACACTGAAGCTTTCTTT
TRBV4-1,TRBJ2-1,TRBD2,-,CASSQRPSGRRGGYDNEQFF,TGCGCCAGCAGCCAACGGCCTAGCGGGAGGCGAGGAGGGTACGACAATGAGCAGTTCTTC
TRBV5-8,TRBJ2-1,-,-,CASSWNAGSQFF,TGTGCCAGCAGCTGGAACGCCGGGTCCCAGTTCTTC
TRBV14,TRBJ2-3,TRBD1,-,CASSQGGGRGTDTQYF,TGTGCCAGCAGCCAAGGAGGGGGCAGGGGGACAGATACGCAGTATTTT
TRBV5-1,TRBJ1-5,-,few,CASSFIGARQPQHF,TGTGCCAGCAGCTTCATAGGGGCGAGACAGCCCCAGCATTTT
TRBV28,TRBJ2-1,-,-,CASSFQTTSLGEQFF,TGTGCCAGCAGTTTTCAGACCACTAGCTTAGGTGAGCAGTTCTTC
TRBV11-2,TRBJ2-3,-,once,CASSLVASTDTQYF,TGTGCCAGCAGCTTAGTAGCTAGCACAGATACGCAGTATTTT
TRBV19,TRBJ1-2,-,-,CASSISQGLNYGYTF,TGTGCCAGTAGTATATCACAGGGCCTTAACTATGGCTACACCTTC
TRBV6-5,TRBJ2-7,-,-,CASSYSGGQSSYEQYF,TGTGCCAGCAGTTACTCTGGCGGGCAAAGCTCCTACGAGCAGTACTTC
TRBV6-5,TRBJ2-3,-,-,CASRPPGLFQYF,TGTGCCAGCAGGCCCCCGGGACTCTTCCAGTATTTT
TRBV5-6,TRBJ2-1,TRBD2,-,CASSWSGLAGHNEQFF,TGTGCCAGCAGCTGGTCAGGACTAGCGGGGCACAATGAGCAGTTCTTC
TRBV27,TRBJ2-7,TRBD2,-,CASRGWDYTYEQYF,TGTGCCAGCAGGGGATGGGACTACACCTACGAGCAGTACTTC
TRBV7-3,TRBJ2-2,TRBD1,-,CASRRGQGTGELFF,TGTGCCAGCAGGCGGGGACAGGGAACCGGGGAGCTGTTTTTT
TRBV11-2,TRBJ2-7,TRBD1,-,CASSSRDSPSYEQYF,TGTGCCAGCAGTTCCCGGGACAGTCCGTCCTACGAGCAGTACTTC
TRBV7-6,TRBJ2-3,TRBD2,-,CASSPWLAGATDTQYF,TGTGCCAGCAGCCCCTGGCTAGCGGGGGCCACAGATACGCAGTATTTT
TRBV5-1,TRBJ2-7,TRBD1,-,CASSFGTEAYEQYF,TGCGCCAGCAGCTTCGGGACAGAGGCCTACGAGCAGTACTTC
TRBV20-1,TRBJ2-1,-,-,CSASGGDEQFF,TGCAGTGCTAGTGGAGGCGATGAGCAGTTCTTC
TRBV15,TRBJ1-4,TRBD1,-,CATSRSRTGGNEKLFF,TGTGCCACCAGCAGGAGCAGGACAGGGGGAAATGAAAAACTGTTTTTT
TRBV18,TRBJ2-5,TRBD1,-,CASSGAGGSKTQYF,TGTGCCAGCTCAGGGGCAGGGGGCTCGAAGACCCAGTACTTC
TRBV2,TRBJ1-6,-,-,CASSGDTNNSPLHF,TGTGCCAGCAGCGGGGACACCAATAATTCACCCCTCCACTTT
TRBV28,TRBJ1-2,TRBD1,-,CASYPGTGVYGYTF,TGTGCCAGTTACCCCGGGACAGGGGTTTATGGCTACACCTTC
TRBV27,TRBJ2-1,-,-,CASSALGALEQFF,TGTGCCAGCAGTGCCCTTGGGGCCCTTGAGCAGTTCTTC
TRBV6-5,TRBJ2-1,TRBD2,-,CATSLTGTSNEQFF,TGTGCCACCAGTCTCACCGGGACTAGCAATGAGCAGTTCTTC
TRBV7-3,TRBJ1-2,TRBD1,-,CASSPGQGSLTYGYTF,TGTGCCAGCAGCCCGGGACAGGGTTCCCTAACCTATGGCTACACCTTC
TRBV4-2,TRBJ2-5,TRBD1,-,CASSQDGQVGIETQYF,TGTGCCAGCAGCCAGGATGGACAGGTCGGAATAGAGACCCAGTACTTC
TRBV27,TRBJ2-1,TRBD2,-,CASSPGLAGQNEQFF,TGTGCCAGCAGTCCGGGACTAGCGGGACAGAATGAGCAGTTCTTC
TRBV7-9,TRBJ2-5,TRBD2,once,CASSSGTSGAWETQYF,TGTGCCAGCAGCTCCGGGACTAGCGGGGCCTGGGAGACCCAGTACTTC
TRBV5-1,TRBJ2-1,-,few,CASSPTGVAEQFF,TGCGCCAGCAGCCCCACGGGAGTCGCTGAGCAGTTCTTC
TRBV19,TRBJ1-1,TRBD1,-,CASTRGYTEAFF,TGTGCCAGTACCAGGGGGTACACTGAAGCTTTCTTT
TRBV14,TRBJ2-7,TRBD2,-,CASSQDSASGRSYEQYF,TGTGCCAGCAGCCAAGATTCGGCTAGCGGGAGGAGCTACGAGCAGTACTTC
TRBV7-3,TRBJ2-1,-,few,CASSLLAGLTYEQFF,TGTGCCAGCAGCTTACTAGCTGGTTTGACGTATGAGCAGTTCTTC
TRBV23-1,TRBJ2-1,TRBD2,-,CASSHREQRRQREEVYSWNEQFF,TGCGCCAGCAGTCACAGAGAACAGCGCCGGCAGCGGGAGGAGGTCTACTCTTGGAATGAGCAGTTCTTC
TRBV11-1,TRBJ1-2,-,-,CASSRDISYGYTF,TGTGCCAGCAGCCGGGACATTTCCTATGGCTACACCTTC
TRBV7-6,TRBJ1-3,TRBD1,-,CASSLLNRDRGNTIYF,TGTGCCAGCAGCTTACTTAATCGGGACAGAGGAAACACCATATATTTT